This record concerns one TCR beta chain sequence. The CDR3 totals 16 residues. Germline CDR1 reads LGHDT; CDR2 reads YNNKEL (reference sequence). With V trimmed by 1 base and J by 3 bases, 6 bases remained unmatched. Authors' methods: Using reference gene primer amplification, nucleated cell counts were estimated. Some clones are missing from TCRdb's copy, which holds only in-frame ones; the method was immunoSEQ multiplex PCR. Clone size and V and J calls were adopted from that table, with D and trimming inferred from the DNA. The table includes 40,000 to 50,000 clones, roughly nine tenths detected once. The data originate from a study of blood T cell repertoires in COVID-19. Study information: Samples taken during acute and convalescent COVID-19 were collected in the United States, Italy and Spain. From T cells, B-cell-depleted T cells, or PBMCs came the material, which was cDNA or gDNA.

The V and J genes are TRBV3-1 (or the pseudogene TRBV3-2) and TRBJ2-5; 9 positions agree with TRBD1. Input material: peripheral blood. This clonotype originated in a human donor in a cohort sampled during active COVID-19. The CDR3, as DNA: TGTGCCAGCAGCCAAGTAGGGACAGGGCAAAAAGAGACCCAGTACTTC. This encodes CASSQVGTGQKETQYF.